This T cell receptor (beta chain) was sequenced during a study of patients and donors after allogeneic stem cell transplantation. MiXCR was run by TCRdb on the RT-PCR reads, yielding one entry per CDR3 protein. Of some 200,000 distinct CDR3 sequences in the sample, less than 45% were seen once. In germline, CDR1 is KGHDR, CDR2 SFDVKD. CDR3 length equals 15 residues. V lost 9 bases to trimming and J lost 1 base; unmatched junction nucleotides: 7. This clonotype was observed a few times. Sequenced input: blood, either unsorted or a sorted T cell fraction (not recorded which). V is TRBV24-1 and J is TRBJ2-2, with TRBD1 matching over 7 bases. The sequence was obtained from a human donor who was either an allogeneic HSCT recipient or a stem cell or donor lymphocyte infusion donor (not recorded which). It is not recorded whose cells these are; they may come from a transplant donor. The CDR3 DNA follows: TGTGCCACCGCACCGGGACAGAAGAACACCGGGGAGCTGTTTTTT. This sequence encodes CATAPGQKNTGELFF.